A selection of T cell receptor beta chains follows, all from one sample in a study of regulatory T cells in long-lasting Graves disease. TCRdb reprocessed the multiplex PCR reads with MiXCR, giving one entry per CDR3 protein. The sample has over 200,000 distinct CDR3 sequences; approximately 20% are singletons. Sequencing used peripheral blood mononuclear cells (PBMCs), obtained at new diagnosis, from a patient treated with antithyroid drugs. Receptors were obtained from a female donor with Graves disease. CDR3s include the opening cysteine and the closing phenylalanine or tryptophan. D genes are given only for firm matches. Clone size is given for some rows only: seen once, a few or many times, or a class if the clone is expanded.

TRBV20-1	NA	many	13	TRBJ2-3	TGCAGTGCTCTAAATCTCGTGGGGGATACGCAGTATTTT	CSALNLVGDTQYF
TRBV15	TRBD1	many	16	TRBJ1-4	TGTGCCACCAGCAGAGGCGTTGGGACAGGGGGGGAAAAACTGTTTTTT	CATSRGVGTGGEKLFF
TRBV5-5	NA	many	15	TRBJ2-3	TGTGCCAGCAGCTTTTGGCTAATGAGCACAGATACGCAGTATTTT	CASSFWLMSTDTQYF
TRBV10-3	TRBD1	many	14	TRBJ2-3	TGTGCCATTAGACAGGGGGGACACACAGATACGCAGTATTTT	CAIRQGGHTDTQYF
TRBV2	NA	many	12	TRBJ1-6	TGTGCCAGCACCAGTGATAATTCACCCCTCCACTTT	CASTSDNSPLHF
TRBV30	NA	many	14	TRBJ2-3	TGTGCCTGGAGACAGGGCGGGGGCACAGATACGCAGTATTTT	CAWRQGGGTDTQYF
TRBV28	NA	many	14	TRBJ2-7	TGTGCCAGCGGGGAGGGAGGGGGCGGTCGCGAGCAGTACTTC	CASGEGGGGREQYF
TRBV5-1	NA	few	14	TRBJ2-7	TGCGCCAGCAGCTTGGTGCCGGGAGTATACGAGCAGTACTTC	CASSLVPGVYEQYF
TRBV12-3/TRBV12-4	TRBD2	many	13	TRBJ2-1	TGTGCCAGCAGTTGGGGTAGCGGGACCGAGCAGTTCTTC	CASSWGSGTEQFF
TRBV12-3/TRBV12-4	NA	many	13	TRBJ1-3	TGTGCCAGCAGGGAGACAGCCGGAAACACCATATATTTT	CASRETAGNTIYF
TRBV9	TRBD1	many	15	TRBJ2-7	TGTGCCAGCAGCCTGGGAGGACAGGGGGCAAGAGAGCAGTACTTC	CASSLGGQGAREQYF
TRBV6-2/TRBV6-3	NA	NA	15	TRBJ2-7	TGTGCCAGCAGTGAATGGGGCACCTCCTCCTACGAGCAGTACTTC	CASSEWGTSSYEQYF
TRBV30	TRBD2	many	15	TRBJ2-1	TGTGCCTGGACTCGCGGACTAGCGGGGAGTAATGAGCAGTTCTTC	CAWTRGLAGSNEQFF
TRBV6-1	TRBD1	few	15	TRBJ2-1	TGTGCCAGCAGTGCTGGGACAGGGGGCTTTGATGAGCAGTTCTTC	CASSAGTGGFDEQFF
TRBV18	TRBD2	many	9	TRBJ2-4	TGTGCCGCGGGACTAGCGGTTTACTTC	CAAGLAVYF
TRBV15	TRBD1	many	14	TRBJ1-1	TGTGCCACCAGCGGGGGGACAGCGAACACTGAAGCTTTCTTT	CATSGGTANTEAFF
TRBV28	NA	many	15	TRBJ2-1	TGTGCCAGCAGCCCACATCGGGACACCAACAATGAGCAGTTCTTC	CASSPHRDTNNEQFF
TRBV19	NA	many	15	TRBJ2-7	TGTGCCAGTAGTATATTGGCAGGAGAGGGGTACGAGCAGTACTTC	CASSILAGEGYEQYF
TRBV12-5	TRBD2	many	19	TRBJ2-1	TGTGCTAGTGGTTACACAGCGGGGCCCCTAACCTCCTCCTACAATGAGCAGTTCTTC	CASGYTAGPLTSSYNEQFF
TRBV19	NA	many	14	TRBJ2-3	TGTGCCAGTAGTACGACGGCGGCCACAGATACGCAGTATTTT	CASSTTAATDTQYF
TRBV27	TRBD1	many	15	TRBJ1-2	TGTGCCAGCAGTTCTTTAGGGACAGGGACCTATGGCTACACCTTC	CASSSLGTGTYGYTF
TRBV28	NA	NA	15	TRBJ2-3	TGTGCCAGCACGCGCCGGGGTGTATCCACAGATACGCAGTATTTT	CASTRRGVSTDTQYF
TRBV20-1	NA	few	14	TRBJ2-7	TGCAGTGCTAGAGATGGGGGATACTCCTACGAGCAGTACTTC	CSARDGGYSYEQYF
TRBV10-3	TRBD2	many	17	TRBJ2-1	TGTGCCATCAGTGACCCGTCGGCTAGCGGGAGTATTAATGAGCAGTTCTTC	CAISDPSASGSINEQFF
TRBV4-1	NA	many	16	TRBJ2-7	TGCGCCAGCAGCCAAGAAGTCTCCTTAGGGGCCAGGGAGCAGTACTTC	CASSQEVSLGAREQYF
TRBV14	NA	NA	17	TRBJ1-2	TGTGCCAGCAGCCAAGATGAATTGCGGTTTCCCTATGATGGCTACACCTTC	CASSQDELRFPYDGYTF
TRBV9	NA	NA	14	TRBJ1-1	TGTGCCAGCAGCGTAGCTCCCGCTAACACTGAAGCTTTCTTT	CASSVAPANTEAFF
TRBV6-1	TRBD1	many	16	TRBJ1-1	TGTGCCAGCAGTGCCCCGGGACAGGGGGCGATTACTGAAGCTTTCTTT	CASSAPGQGAITEAFF
TRBV11-2	NA	many	13	TRBJ2-1	TGTGCCAGCAGCTTAAGTCTAGCGAATGAGCAGTTCTTC	CASSLSLANEQFF
TRBV6-2/TRBV6-3	NA	many	12	TRBJ2-7	TGTGCCAGCAGGCTGGGCTCCTACGAGCAGTACTTC	CASRLGSYEQYF
TRBV6-1	NA	many	14	TRBJ1-4	TGTGCCAGCAGTACACTGGACCGATGGGAAAAACTGTTTTTT	CASSTLDRWEKLFF
TRBV12-3/TRBV12-4	NA	many	12	TRBJ1-3	TGTGCCAGCAGCTTAGGTGGAAACACCATATATTTT	CASSLGGNTIYF
TRBV12-3/TRBV12-4	NA	NA	14	TRBJ1-1	TGTGCCAGTTCGACCGGGGGCCCTGGGGTGGGAGCTTTCTTT	CASSTGGPGVGAFF
TRBV12-3/TRBV12-4	TRBD1	NA	14	TRBJ2-7	TGTGCCAGCAGTCTACAGGGGGCGAACCACGAGCAGTACTTC	CASSLQGANHEQYF
TRBV28	TRBD1	many	14	TRBJ1-2	TGTGCCAGCAGTTCCTGGACAGGGGGTTATGGCTACACCTTC	CASSSWTGGYGYTF
TRBV11-2	NA	NA	15	TRBJ1-2	TGTGCCAGCAGCTTTCAGGGGACGGCAATCTATGGCTACACCTTC	CASSFQGTAIYGYTF
TRBV20-1	NA	few	12	TRBJ2-7	TGCAGTGCAGTGGACCAGGTATACGAGCAGTACTTC	CSAVDQVYEQYF
TRBV2	NA	many	15	TRBJ2-7	TGTGCCAGCAGTCCACCGGGGAAACAGTCCTACGAGCAGTACTTC	CASSPPGKQSYEQYF
TRBV6-1	TRBD2	many	14	TRBJ2-7	TGTGCCAGCACCCTGGGACTAGCGGGAGGAGAGCAGTACTTC	CASTLGLAGGEQYF
TRBV9	NA	NA	13	TRBJ1-1	TGTGCCAGCGCTGGGTATCGCAACACTGAAGCTTTCTTT	CASAGYRNTEAFF
TRBV27	TRBD2	many	14	TRBJ2-7	TGTGCCAGCAGTTTGCGCGGGAGCGCCTACGAGCAGTACTTC	CASSLRGSAYEQYF
TRBV27	NA	few	15	TRBJ1-1	TGTGCCAGCAGACCTATTCGCGGACCGAACACTGAAGCTTTCTTT	CASRPIRGPNTEAFF
TRBV19	NA	many	16	TRBJ1-3	TGTGCCAGTAGTATACCCCGGGCGGACTCTGGAAACACCATATATTTT	CASSIPRADSGNTIYF
TRBV12-3/TRBV12-4	TRBD2	few	19	TRBJ2-1	TGTGCCAGCAGCATAGCGGACGAGCTAGCGGTAAGCTCCTACAATGAGCAGTTCTTC	CASSIADELAVSSYNEQFF
TRBV3-1	TRBD1	NA	15	TRBJ1-3	TGTGCCAGCAGCCAATACCGACAGGGAGGAAACACCATATATTTT	CASSQYRQGGNTIYF
TRBV5-8	TRBD1	NA	16	TRBJ2-2	TGTGCCAGCAGGGACAGGCGAACATCGAACACCGGGGAGCTGTTTTTT	CASRDRRTSNTGELFF
TRBV2	NA	many	14	TRBJ2-1	TGTGCCAGCAGTGGTGAAGCCGGAAACAATGAGCAGTTCTTC	CASSGEAGNNEQFF
TRBV7-3	NA	many	15	TRBJ2-2	TGTGCCAGCAGCCCCGGAGGGGGTCGGACCGGGGAGCTGTTTTTT	CASSPGGGRTGELFF
TRBV2	TRBD1	many	13	TRBJ1-2	TGTGCCAGCAGTGGACAGGGGGCGCGGGGCTACACCTTC	CASSGQGARGYTF
TRBV12-3/TRBV12-4	NA	many	16	TRBJ2-7	TGTGCCAGCAGTTTTGGCCCGAATCGCAGGGGTCACGAGCAGTACTTC	CASSFGPNRRGHEQYF
TRBV14	TRBD1	few	13	TRBJ2-6	TGTACCAGCAGCCAAGGACCGCGGACAGGACAAACTTTC	CTSSQGPRTGQTF
TRBV5-6	NA	many	17	TRBJ1-2	TGTGCCAGCAGCTTGGAAGCTTGGACAGCCTATGGGGATGGCTACACCTTC	CASSLEAWTAYGDGYTF
TRBV20-1	NA	many	13	TRBJ1-1	TGCAGTGCTAGCAGGGACAAGAACACTGAAGCTTTCTTT	CSASRDKNTEAFF
TRBV5-4	TRBD1	few	15	TRBJ1-2	TGTGCCAGCAGCAAGTACAGGGGGCGCGGCTATGGCTACACCTTC	CASSKYRGRGYGYTF
TRBV7-2	TRBD2	many	17	TRBJ2-7	TGTGCCAGCAGCTTAGCCCTTTCTAGCGGTATTTCCTACGAGCAGTACTTC	CASSLALSSGISYEQYF
TRBV7-9	NA	many	14	TRBJ1-2	TGTGCCAGCAGCTCTCTACGGCGTGGCTATGGCTACACCTTC	CASSSLRRGYGYTF
TRBV29-1	TRBD2	many	13	TRBJ2-1	TGCAGCGCTGGAGCGGGAGTGGGCAATGAGCAGTTCTTC	CSAGAGVGNEQFF
TRBV7-2	NA	many	12	TRBJ1-3	TGTGCCAGCACCCGCGCGGCGAACACCATATATTTT	CASTRAANTIYF
TRBV6-1	NA	many	18	TRBJ2-6	TGTGCCAGCATTGGGAATGGAAGGGGAACCTCTGGGGCCAACGTCCTGACTTTC	CASIGNGRGTSGANVLTF
TRBV4-2	NA	many	15	TRBJ2-1	TGTGCCAGCAGCTCGAGCGCGACACCCTACAATGAGCAGTTCTTC	CASSSSATPYNEQFF